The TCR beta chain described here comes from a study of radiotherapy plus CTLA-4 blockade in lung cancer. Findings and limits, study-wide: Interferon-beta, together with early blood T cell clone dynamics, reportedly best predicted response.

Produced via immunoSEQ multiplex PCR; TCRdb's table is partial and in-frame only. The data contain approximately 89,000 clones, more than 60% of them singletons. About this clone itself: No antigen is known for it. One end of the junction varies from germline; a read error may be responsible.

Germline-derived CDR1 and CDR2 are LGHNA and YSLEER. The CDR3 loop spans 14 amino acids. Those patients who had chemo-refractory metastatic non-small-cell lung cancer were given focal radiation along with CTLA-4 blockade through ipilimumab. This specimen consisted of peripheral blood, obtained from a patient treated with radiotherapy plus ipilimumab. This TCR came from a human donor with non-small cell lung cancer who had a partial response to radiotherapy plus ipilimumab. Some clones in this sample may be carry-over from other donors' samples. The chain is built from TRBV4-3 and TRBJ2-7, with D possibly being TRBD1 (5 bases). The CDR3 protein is CASNQPRGLGEQYF. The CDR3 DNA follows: TGCGCCAGCAACCAACCAAGGGGCTTGGGCGAGCAGTACTTC.